This T cell receptor (beta chain) is from a study of identical twins. Germline CDR1 reads MGHDK; CDR2 reads SYGVNS. V was pared by 1 base and J by 3 bases, with 9 bases of the junction left unmatched. The CDR3 totals 17 residues. General study points: Cord blood beta clonotypes present at high abundance carried fewer insertions; no such pattern appeared in memory repertoires. There was an excess of low generation probability in the out-of-frame alpha sequences that twins shared.

This clonotype was picked up a small number of times. Its specificity is not known. Template switching introduced a universal primer site, and the cDNA bore unique molecular identifiers. In TCRdb, the 5' RACE reads were re-called with MiXCR into one record per CDR3 protein. The profile shows about 1.7 million distinct CDR3 sequences, about 30% of them singletons. The source material was cord blood. J is TRBJ2-3 and V is TRBV25-1; 8 bases agree with TRBD2. The receptor was isolated from a newborn girl in good health. CDR3 in amino acids: CASSELRFSGNTDTQYF. The DNA of the CDR3 is TGTGCCAGCAGTGAATTGAGGTTTAGCGGGAATACAGATACGCAGTATTTT.